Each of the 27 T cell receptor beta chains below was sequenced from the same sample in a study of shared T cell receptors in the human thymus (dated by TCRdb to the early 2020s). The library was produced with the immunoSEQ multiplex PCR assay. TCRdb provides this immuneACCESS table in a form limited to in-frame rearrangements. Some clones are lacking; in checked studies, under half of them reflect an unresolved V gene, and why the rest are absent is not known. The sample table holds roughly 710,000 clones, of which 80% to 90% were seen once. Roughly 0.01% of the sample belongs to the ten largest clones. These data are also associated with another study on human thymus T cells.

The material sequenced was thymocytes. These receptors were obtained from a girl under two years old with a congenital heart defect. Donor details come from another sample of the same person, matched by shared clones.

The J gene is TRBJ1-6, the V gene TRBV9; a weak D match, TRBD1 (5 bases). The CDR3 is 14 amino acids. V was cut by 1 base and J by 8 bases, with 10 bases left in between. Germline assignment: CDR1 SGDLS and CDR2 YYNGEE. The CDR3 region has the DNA TGTGCCAGCAGCGTATCAGGGTCTTATTCACCCCTCCACTTT. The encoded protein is CASSVSGSYSPLHF.

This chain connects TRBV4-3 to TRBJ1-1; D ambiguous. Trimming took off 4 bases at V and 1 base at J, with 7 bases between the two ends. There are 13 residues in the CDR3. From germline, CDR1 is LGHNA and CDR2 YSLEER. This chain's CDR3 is CASSRSGNTEAFF. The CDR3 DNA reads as TGCGCCAGCAGCCGGAGCGGGAACACTGAAGCTTTCTTT.

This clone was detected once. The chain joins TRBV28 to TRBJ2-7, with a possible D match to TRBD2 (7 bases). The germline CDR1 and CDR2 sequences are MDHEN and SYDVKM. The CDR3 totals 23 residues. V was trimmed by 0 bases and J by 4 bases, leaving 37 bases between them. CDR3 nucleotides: TGTGCCAGCAGTTTATGCATAACGGGACTTGATAAATTTAGGGGGAGGGGCGCATACGAGCAGTACTTC. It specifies CASSLCITGLDKFRGRGAYEQYF.

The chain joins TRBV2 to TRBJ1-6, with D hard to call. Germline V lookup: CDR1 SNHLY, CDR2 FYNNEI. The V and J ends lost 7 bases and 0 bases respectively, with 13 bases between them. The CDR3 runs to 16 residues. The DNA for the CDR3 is TGTGCCAGCAAACCGCTTACGAGCTCCTATAATTCACCCCTCCACTTT. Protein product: CASKPLTSSYNSPLHF.

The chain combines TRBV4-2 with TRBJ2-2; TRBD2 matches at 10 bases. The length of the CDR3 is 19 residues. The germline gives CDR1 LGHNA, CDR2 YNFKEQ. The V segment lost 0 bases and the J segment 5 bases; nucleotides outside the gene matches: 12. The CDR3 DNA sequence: TGTGCCAGCAGCCAAGAGGCGCAGAAGGCTAGCGGGGGAACCGGGGAGCTGTTTTTT. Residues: CASSQEAQKASGGTGELFF.

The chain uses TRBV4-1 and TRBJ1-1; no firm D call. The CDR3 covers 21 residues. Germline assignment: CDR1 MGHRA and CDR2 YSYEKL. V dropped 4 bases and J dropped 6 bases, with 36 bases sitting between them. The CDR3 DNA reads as TGCGCCAGCAGCCGAAAGAATGGGTGGACTATACGGGGAGGGAGGTGTTCTGAAGCTTTCTTT. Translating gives CASSRKNGWTIRGGRCSEAFF.

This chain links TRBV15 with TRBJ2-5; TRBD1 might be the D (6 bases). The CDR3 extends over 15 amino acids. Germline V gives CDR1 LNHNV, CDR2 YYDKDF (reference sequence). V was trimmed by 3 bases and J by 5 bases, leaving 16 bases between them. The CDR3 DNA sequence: TGTGCCACCAGCAGGGGAACAGGGTGGGGGGAGACCCAGTACTTC. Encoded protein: CATSRGTGWGETQYF.

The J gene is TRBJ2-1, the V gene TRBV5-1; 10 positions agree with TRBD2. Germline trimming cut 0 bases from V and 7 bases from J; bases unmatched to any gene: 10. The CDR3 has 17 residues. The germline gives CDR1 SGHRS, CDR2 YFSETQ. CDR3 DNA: TGCGCCAGCAGCTTGGATAAGCGGGGGGGCCGTTTGAATGAGCAGTTCTTC. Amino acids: CASSLDKRGGRLNEQFF.

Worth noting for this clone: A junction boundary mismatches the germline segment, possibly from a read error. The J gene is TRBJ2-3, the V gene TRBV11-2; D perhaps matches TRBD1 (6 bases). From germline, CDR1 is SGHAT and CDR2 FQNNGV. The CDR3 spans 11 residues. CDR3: CASSPGQRLDF. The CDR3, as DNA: TGTGCCAGCAGCCCTGGACAGCGGCTGGATTTT.

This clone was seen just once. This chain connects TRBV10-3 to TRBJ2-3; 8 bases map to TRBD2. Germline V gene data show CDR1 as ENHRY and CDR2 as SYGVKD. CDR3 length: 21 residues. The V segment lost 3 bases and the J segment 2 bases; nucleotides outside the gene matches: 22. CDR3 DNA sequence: TGTGCCATCAGTGAAGAACCCCCGGGACTAGTGGCCCCATTGTTCACAGATACGCAGTATTTT. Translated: CAISEEPPGLVAPLFTDTQYF.

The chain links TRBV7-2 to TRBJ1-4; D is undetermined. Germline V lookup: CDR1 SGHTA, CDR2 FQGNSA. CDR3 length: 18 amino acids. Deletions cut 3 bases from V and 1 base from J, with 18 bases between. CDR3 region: CASSFFSGRTKTNEKLFF. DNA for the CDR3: TGTGCCAGCAGCTTTTTTTCAGGCAGGACTAAAACTAATGAAAAACTGTTTTTT.

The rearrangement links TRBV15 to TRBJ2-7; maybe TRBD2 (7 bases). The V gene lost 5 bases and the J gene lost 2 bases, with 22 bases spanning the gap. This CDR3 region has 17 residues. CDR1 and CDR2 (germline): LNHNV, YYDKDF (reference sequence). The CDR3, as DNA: TGTGCCACCAGCGCGGGAGATGGGGGGCGATTTCCCTACGAGCAGTACTTC. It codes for CATSAGDGGRFPYEQYF.

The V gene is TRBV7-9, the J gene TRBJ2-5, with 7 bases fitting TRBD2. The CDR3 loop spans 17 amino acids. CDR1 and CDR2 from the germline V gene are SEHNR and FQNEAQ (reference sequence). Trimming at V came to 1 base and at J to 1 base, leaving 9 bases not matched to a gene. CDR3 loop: CASSLGRPSGAQETQYF. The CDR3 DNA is TGTGCCAGCAGCTTAGGTAGGCCAAGCGGGGCCCAAGAGACCCAGTACTTC.

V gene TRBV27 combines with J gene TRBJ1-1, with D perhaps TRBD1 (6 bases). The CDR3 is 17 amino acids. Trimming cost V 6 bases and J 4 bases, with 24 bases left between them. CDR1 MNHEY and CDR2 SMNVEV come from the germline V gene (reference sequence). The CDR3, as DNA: TGTGCCAGCAGCCATAAACGACAGGAGCTTCAGGGCACTGAAGCTTTCTTT. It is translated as CASSHKRQELQGTEAFF.

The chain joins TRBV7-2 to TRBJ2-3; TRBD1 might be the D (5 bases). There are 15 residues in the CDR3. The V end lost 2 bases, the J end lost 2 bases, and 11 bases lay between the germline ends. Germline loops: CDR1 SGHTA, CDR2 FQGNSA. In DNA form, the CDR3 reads TGTGCCAGCAGCTTATACCAAGGGGTCACAGATACGCAGTATTTT. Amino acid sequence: CASSLYQGVTDTQYF.

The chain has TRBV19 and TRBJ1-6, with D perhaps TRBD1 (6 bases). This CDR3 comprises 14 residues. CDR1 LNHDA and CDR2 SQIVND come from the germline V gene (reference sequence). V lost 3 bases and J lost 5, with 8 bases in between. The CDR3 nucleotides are TGTGCCAGTAGTATGGACAGAAATAATTCACCCCTCCACTTT. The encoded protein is CASSMDRNNSPLHF.

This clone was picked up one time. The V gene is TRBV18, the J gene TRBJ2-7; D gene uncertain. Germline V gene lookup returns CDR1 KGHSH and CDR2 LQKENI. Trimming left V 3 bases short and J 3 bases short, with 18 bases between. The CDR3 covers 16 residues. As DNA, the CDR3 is TGTGCCAGCTCACCGGAACAACCTCAGAGGTACTACGAGCAGTACTTC. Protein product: CASSPEQPQRYYEQYF.

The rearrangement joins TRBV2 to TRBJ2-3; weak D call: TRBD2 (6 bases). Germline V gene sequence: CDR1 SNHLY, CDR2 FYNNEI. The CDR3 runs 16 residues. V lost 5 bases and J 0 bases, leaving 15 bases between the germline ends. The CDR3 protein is CASSHIAVSSTDTQYF. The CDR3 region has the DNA TGTGCCAGCAGTCACATAGCGGTTTCTAGCACAGATACGCAGTATTTT.

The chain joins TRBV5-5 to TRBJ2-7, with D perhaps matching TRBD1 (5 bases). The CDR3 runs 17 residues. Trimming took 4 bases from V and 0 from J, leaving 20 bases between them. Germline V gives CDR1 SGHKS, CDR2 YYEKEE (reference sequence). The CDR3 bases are TGTGCCAGCAGCAGAGACGCGATGCAGGGCCTCTCCTACGAGCAGTACTTC. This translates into CASSRDAMQGLSYEQYF.

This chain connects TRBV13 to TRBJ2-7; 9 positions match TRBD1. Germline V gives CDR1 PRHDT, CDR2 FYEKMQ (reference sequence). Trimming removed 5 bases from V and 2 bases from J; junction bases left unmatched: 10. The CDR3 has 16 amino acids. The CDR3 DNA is TGTGCCAGCAGCCCTAACCCGGGACAGGGAACCTACGAGCAGTACTTC. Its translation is CASSPNPGQGTYEQYF. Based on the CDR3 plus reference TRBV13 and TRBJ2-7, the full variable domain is AAGVIQSPRHLIKEKRETATLKCYPIPRHDTVYWYQQGPGQDPQFLISFYEKMQSDKGSIPDRFSAQQFSDYHSELNMSSLELGDSALYFCASSPNPGQGTYEQYFGPGTRLTVT.

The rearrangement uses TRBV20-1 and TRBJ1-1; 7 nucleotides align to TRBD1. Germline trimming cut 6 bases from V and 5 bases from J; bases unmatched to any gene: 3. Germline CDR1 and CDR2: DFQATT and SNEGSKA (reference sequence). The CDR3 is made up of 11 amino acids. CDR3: CSATRGTEAFF. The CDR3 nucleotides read TGCAGTGCGACCAGGGGGACTGAAGCTTTCTTT.

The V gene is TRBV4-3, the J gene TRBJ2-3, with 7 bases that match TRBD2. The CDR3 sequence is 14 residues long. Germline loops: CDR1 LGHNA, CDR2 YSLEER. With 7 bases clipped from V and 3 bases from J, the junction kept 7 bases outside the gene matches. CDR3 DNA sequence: TGCGCCAGCAACCACGGGGGAGGGACAGATACGCAGTATTTT. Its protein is CASNHGGGTDTQYF.

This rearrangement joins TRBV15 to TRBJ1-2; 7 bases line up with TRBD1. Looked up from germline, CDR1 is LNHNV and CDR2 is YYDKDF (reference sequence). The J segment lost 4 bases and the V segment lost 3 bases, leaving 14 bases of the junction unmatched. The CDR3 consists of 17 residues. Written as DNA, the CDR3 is TGTGCCACCAGCAGGGTAGGGGGCGCAGAATCTGGCTATGGCTACACCTTC. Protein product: CATSRVGGAESGYGYTF.

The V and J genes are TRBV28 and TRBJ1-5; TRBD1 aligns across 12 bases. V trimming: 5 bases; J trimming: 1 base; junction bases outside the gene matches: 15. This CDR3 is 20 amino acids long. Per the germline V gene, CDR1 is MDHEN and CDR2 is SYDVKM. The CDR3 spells CASSESGTGGEGGSNQPQHF. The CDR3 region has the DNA TGTGCCAGCAGTGAATCCGGGACAGGGGGCGAAGGAGGAAGCAATCAGCCCCAGCATTTT.

CDR3 residues: CASSAQGRGKLYEQYF. In nucleotides, the CDR3 is TGTGCCAGCAGTGCACAGGGGCGAGGTAAGCTCTACGAGCAGTACTTC. The J gene is TRBJ2-7, the V gene TRBV28, with TRBD1 matching over 7 bases. CDR1 MDHEN and CDR2 SYDVKM come from the germline V gene. The CDR3 consists of 16 residues. J was trimmed by 3 bases and V by 5 bases; bases with no gene match: 13.

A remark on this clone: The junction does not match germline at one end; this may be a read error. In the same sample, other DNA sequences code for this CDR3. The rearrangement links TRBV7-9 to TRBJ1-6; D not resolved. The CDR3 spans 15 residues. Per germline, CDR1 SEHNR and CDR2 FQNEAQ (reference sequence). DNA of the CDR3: TGTGCCAGCAGCCCGGGCGGGGTAGGTTATTCCCCCCTCCACTTT. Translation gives CASSPGGVGYSPLHF.

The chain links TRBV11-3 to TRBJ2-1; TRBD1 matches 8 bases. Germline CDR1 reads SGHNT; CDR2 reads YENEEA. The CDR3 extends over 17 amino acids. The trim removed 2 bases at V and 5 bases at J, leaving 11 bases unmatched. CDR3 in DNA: TGTGCCAGCAGCTTACGGACAGGGCGAGAATCTAACAATGAGCAGTTCTTC. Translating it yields CASSLRTGRESNNEQFF.